A selection of T cell receptor beta chains follows, all from one sample in a study of memory CD4+ T cells and cytomegalovirus serostatus. Data came from immunoSEQ multiplex PCR; TCRdb stores just in-frame clones and leaves some out. The table has approximately 88,000 clones, around 80% seen once; the top ten hold about 4%. Sequenced: memory CD4+ T cells from blood. Receptors originate from an adult in good health and CMV-seropositive. Each CDR3 is given with its conserved first and last residue. D genes are given only for firm matches. Where a row states a size, it is once, few, many or the class of an expanded clone; other rows omit it.

J | V | D | size | CDR3 | DNA
TRBJ1-3 | TRBV4-3 | - | - | CASSQEAGMSYTIYF | TGCGCCAGCAGCCAAGAGGCAGGGATGTCCTACACCATATATTTT
TRBJ2-5 | TRBV5-1 | - | - | CASSLAGYQETQYF | TGCGCCAGCAGCTTGGCCGGCTACCAAGAGACCCAGTACTTC
TRBJ2-3 | TRBV19 | TRBD2 | - | CASSISGGSSTDTQYF | TGTGCCAGTAGTATATCAGGCGGGAGCTCGACAGATACGCAGTATTTT
TRBJ2-1 | TRBV28 | - | - | CASSEYNEQFF | TGTGCCAGCAGTGAGTACAATGAGCAGTTCTTC
TRBJ1-5 | TRBV7-2 | - | - | CASSSEVGRSNQPQHF | TGTGCCAGCAGCTCAGAGGTCGGACGAAGCAATCAGCCCCAGCATTTT
TRBJ1-1 | TRBV12-1 | - | few | CASSLKTGRAWRNTEAFF | TGTGCCAGCAGCTTGAAGACAGGGCGCGCTTGGAGGAACACTGAAGCTTTCTTT
TRBJ2-3 | TRBV2 | - | - | CASREGLPGPDTQYF | TGTGCCAGCAGGGAAGGACTCCCCGGTCCAGATACGCAGTATTTT
TRBJ1-2 | TRBV6-1 | - | - | CASSDGRGRAMRYTF | TGTGCCAGCAGTGACGGCAGGGGCCGCGCTATGAGATACACCTTC
TRBJ1-1 | TRBV2 | - | - | CASRSGAGDEAFF | TGTGCCAGCAGATCGGGTGCAGGGGATGAAGCTTTCTTT
TRBJ2-1 | TRBV28 | TRBD2 | - | CASSLRLAAFGNEQFF | TGTGCCAGCAGTCTAAGACTAGCGGCTTTCGGGAATGAGCAGTTCTTC
TRBJ2-7 | TRBV29-1 | - | once | CSVEGQVSDEQYF | TGCAGCGTTGAAGGACAGGTGTCGGACGAGCAGTACTTC
TRBJ1-1 | TRBV10-3 | TRBD1 | - | CAISLGTEGTEAFF | TGTGCCATCAGCCTCGGGACAGAAGGCACTGAAGCTTTCTTT
TRBJ1-5 | TRBV6-1 | - | - | CASSEGVGSGQPQHF | TGTGCCAGCAGTGAAGGGGTAGGTTCGGGTCAGCCCCAGCATTTT
TRBJ2-5 | TRBV29-1 | - | - | CSVVQTQRGTQYF | TGCAGCGTTGTTCAAACTCAGCGTGGGACCCAGTACTTC
TRBJ2-1 | TRBV10-3 | TRBD2 | - | CAISGTSGRVGIYNEQFF | TGTGCCATCAGTGGGACTAGCGGGAGGGTGGGCATTTACAATGAGCAGTTCTTC
TRBJ1-5 | TRBV6-4 | - | - | CASSPGRNQPQHF | TGTGCCAGCAGCCCGGGACGCAATCAGCCCCAGCATTTT
TRBJ1-2 | TRBV28 | TRBD1 | - | CASSPRLQGTGVYGYTF | TGTGCCAGCAGTCCGCGACTTCAGGGGACAGGGGTTTACGGCTACACCTTC
TRBJ2-7 | TRBV6-6 | TRBD2 | - | CASSFTTSGPYEQYF | TGTGCCAGCAGTTTCACGACTAGCGGTCCCTACGAGCAGTACTTC
TRBJ1-2 | TRBV30 | TRBD1 | - | CACTGVGGYGYTF | TGTGCCTGTACAGGGGTCGGAGGCTATGGCTACACCTTC
TRBJ2-7 | TRBV28 | TRBD1 | - | CASLPPDRVGYEQYF | TGTGCCAGCCTCCCCCCCGACAGGGTAGGTTACGAGCAGTACTTC
TRBJ2-1 | TRBV5-1 | TRBD2 | once | CASSSRLAGEEEQFF | TGCGCCAGCAGCTCAAGACTAGCGGGAGAGGAGGAGCAGTTCTTC
TRBJ2-2 | TRBV5-1 | TRBD2 | - | CASSLGKGTSGRLGGELFF | TGCGCCAGCAGCTTGGGTAAAGGGACTAGCGGGAGATTGGGCGGGGAGCTGTTTTTT